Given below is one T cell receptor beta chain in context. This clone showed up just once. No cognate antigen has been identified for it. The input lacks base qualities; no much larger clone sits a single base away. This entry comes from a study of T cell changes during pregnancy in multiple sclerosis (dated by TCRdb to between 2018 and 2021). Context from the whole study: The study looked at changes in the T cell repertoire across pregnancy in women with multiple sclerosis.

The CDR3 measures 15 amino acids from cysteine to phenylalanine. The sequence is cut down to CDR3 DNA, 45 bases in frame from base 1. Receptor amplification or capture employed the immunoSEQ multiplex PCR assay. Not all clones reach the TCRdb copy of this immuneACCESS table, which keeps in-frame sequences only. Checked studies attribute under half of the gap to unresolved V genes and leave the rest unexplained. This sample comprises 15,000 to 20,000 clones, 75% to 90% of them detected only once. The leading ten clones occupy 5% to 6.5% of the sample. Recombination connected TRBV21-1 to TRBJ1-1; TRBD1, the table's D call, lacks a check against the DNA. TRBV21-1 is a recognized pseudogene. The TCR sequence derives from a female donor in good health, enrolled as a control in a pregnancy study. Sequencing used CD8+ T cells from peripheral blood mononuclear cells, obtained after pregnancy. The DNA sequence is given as TGTGCCAGCAGCGCGATGGCAGGGGTGGGCACTGAAGCTTTCTTT. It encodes CASSAMAGVGTEAFF.